The 27 T cell receptor beta chains reported below all come from one sample, sequenced in a study of blood T cell repertoires in COVID-19 (dated by TCRdb to 2019 to 2021). Libraries came from the immunoSEQ multiplex PCR assay. This immuneACCESS table, as held by TCRdb, lists in-frame sequences with V and J called but not all clones. Of the missing ones, under half trace to an unresolved V gene in checked studies; the others have no known cause. The sample table shows some 270,000 clones, and roughly 85% are seen once. Over 7.5% of the sample goes to the ten largest clones. The sequencing input was PBMCs or T cells enriched from blood (not recorded which). The receptors here all came from a woman aged 45-65 years with acute COVID-19.

This clone appeared a single time. The chain has TRBV4-3 and TRBJ1-3; a possible D gene is TRBD1 (6 bases). Germline CDR1 is LGHNA and CDR2 is YSLEER. V was pared by 0 bases and J by 4 bases, with 16 bases between. The CDR3 is 17 amino acids. The CDR3 loop is CASSQDHRGAAGNTIYF. CDR3 bases: TGCGCCAGCAGCCAAGATCACCGGGGGGCAGCGGGAAACACCATATATTTT.

This clone has only a few counts. The rearrangement links TRBV3-1 (or the pseudogene TRBV3-2) to TRBJ1-5; 9 bases fit TRBD1. CDR1 is LGHDT, CDR2 YNNKEL, per germline (reference sequence). J lost 4 bases, V lost 4 bases, and 5 bases had no gene match. The length of the CDR3 is 15 residues. The CDR3 protein is CASSPTQGANQPQHF. Here the CDR3 DNA reads TGTGCCAGCAGCCCGACACAGGGGGCAAATCAGCCCCAGCATTTT.

The rearrangement joins TRBV30 to TRBJ2-2, with D tentatively TRBD2 (6 bases). In germline, CDR1 is GTSNPN, CDR2 SVGIG (reference sequence). V lost 0 bases and J 5 bases, leaving 19 bases between the germline ends. The CDR3 contains 17 residues. The CDR3 reads CAWSVAGLARSTGELFF. The CDR3 bases are TGTGCCTGGAGTGTGGCGGGTCTAGCGAGGTCTACCGGGGAGCTGTTTTTT.

The chain carries TRBV2 and TRBJ1-4, with 8 bases matching TRBD1. CDR3 size: 15 residues. J lost 4 bases, V lost 3 bases, and 4 bases had no gene match. Germline CDR1 SNHLY, CDR2 FYNNEI. The CDR3 DNA reads as TGTGCCAGCAGTGAGGGACAGGCCCGTAATGAAAAACTGTTTTTT. Its translation is CASSEGQARNEKLFF.

The rearrangement links TRBV29-1 to TRBJ1-2; TRBD1 might be the D (5 bases). The V and J ends lost 6 bases and 2 bases respectively, with 13 bases between them. CDR1 is SQVTM and CDR2 is ANQGSEA in the germline V gene. There are 13 residues in the CDR3. Here the CDR3 DNA reads TGCAGCGTCATGGAGGGGTCGAACTATGGCTACACCTTC. This codes for CSVMEGSNYGYTF. The full variable domain, with the rest looked up from reference TRBV29-1 and TRBJ1-2, is SAVISQKPSRDICQRGTSLTIQCQVDSQVTMMFWYRQQPGQSLTLIATANQGSEATYESGFVIDKFPISRPNLTFSTLTVSNMSPEDSSIYLCSVMEGSNYGYTFGSGTRLTVV.

This chain links TRBV4-1 with TRBJ2-7; D uncertain. The V and J ends lost 0 bases and 2 bases respectively, with 14 bases between them. Per the germline V gene, CDR1 is MGHRA and CDR2 is YSYEKL. The CDR3 consists of 16 residues. CDR3 DNA sequence: TGCGCCAGCAGCCAAGATTTGGGCACAGCTACCTACGAGCAGTACTTC. Amino acids: CASSQDLGTATYEQYF.

There are a few counts of this clone. The rearrangement links TRBV6-5 to TRBJ1-5; D is possibly TRBD1 (5 bases). CDR1 is MNHEY and CDR2 is SVGAGI in the germline V gene. Trimming removed 2 bases from V and 6 bases from J, with 11 bases in between. The CDR3 extends over 14 amino acids. The CDR3 protein is CASSYRTNSQPQHF. The CDR3 nucleotides read TGTGCCAGCAGTTACAGGACAAACAGTCAGCCCCAGCATTTT.

This rearrangement joins TRBV7-8 to TRBJ2-7; 10 nucleotides line up with TRBD2. V shed 1 base and J 0 bases; nucleotides not matched to a gene: 6. The germline gives CDR1 SGHVS, CDR2 FQNEAQ. The CDR3 has 17 residues. The CDR3: CASSLGASGGLSYEQYF. In DNA form, the CDR3 reads TGTGCCAGCAGCTTAGGAGCTAGCGGGGGACTCTCCTACGAGCAGTACTTC.

The J gene is TRBJ1-4, the V gene TRBV19; unclear D gene. The CDR3 spans 13 residues. Germline CDR1 LNHDA, CDR2 SQIVND (reference sequence). V shed 4 bases and J shed 4 bases, with 7 bases lying between them. CDR3 nucleotide sequence: TGTGCCAGTAGTACCTATCTTAATGAAAAACTGTTTTTT. Encoded protein: CASSTYLNEKLFF.

The chain has TRBV30 and TRBJ2-7, with D tentatively TRBD1 (7 bases). V was clipped by 3 bases and J by 3 bases, with 15 bases between them. The V gene's germline CDR1 is GTSNPN and CDR2 SVGIG (reference sequence). The CDR3 extends over 14 amino acids. The CDR3 loop is CAWRGDREVYEQYF. The CDR3, as DNA: TGTGCCTGGAGAGGAGACAGGGAGGTCTACGAGCAGTACTTC.

The chain uses TRBV19 and TRBJ1-2; D is perhaps TRBD1 (5 bases). V shed 3 bases and J shed 8 bases, with 13 bases lying between them. The CDR3 spans 13 residues. CDR1 is LNHDA and CDR2 is SQIVND in the germline V gene (reference sequence). CDR3 loop: CASSIQGRKGYTF. The CDR3 DNA reads as TGTGCCAGTAGTATTCAGGGTCGAAAAGGCTACACCTTC.

The rearrangement joins TRBV27 to TRBJ1-5; possible D gene TRBD1, 6 bases. V was clipped by 5 bases and J by 9 bases, with 20 bases between them. CDR1 and CDR2 from the germline V gene are MNHEY and SMNVEV (reference sequence). The CDR3 sequence is 15 residues long. DNA for the CDR3: TGTGCCAGCAGTCCCCGGACGCCCGGGGGGCGGCCCCAGCATTTT. This codes for CASSPRTPGGRPQHF.

V gene TRBV6-5 combines with J gene TRBJ1-2; D gene uncertain. The germline gives CDR1 MNHEY, CDR2 SVGAGI. The CDR3 is made up of 15 amino acids. V lost 2 bases and J lost 4, with 14 bases in between. CDR3 loop: CASSYGMEATYGYTF. The DNA of the CDR3 is TGTGCCAGCAGTTACGGCATGGAGGCCACCTATGGCTACACCTTC.

The V call is TRBV7-2, the J call TRBJ1-2; D possibly corresponds to TRBD1 (5 bases). The CDR3 has 16 residues. Germline V CDR1 and CDR2: SGHTA, FQGNSA. Trimming left V 5 bases short and J 0 bases short, with 16 bases between. The CDR3, as DNA: TGTGCCAGCAGCCTTGAAGGAGGGACCACTAACTATGGCTACACCTTC. Its protein product is CASSLEGGTTNYGYTF. The full variable domain, with the rest looked up from reference TRBV7-2 and TRBJ1-2, is GAGVSQSPSNKVTEKGKDVELRCDPISGHTALYWYRQSLGQGLEFLIYFQGNSAPDKSGLPSDRFSAERTGGSVSTLTIQRTQQEDSAVYLCASSLEGGTTNYGYTFGSGTRLTVV.

This chain uses TRBV2 with TRBJ1-5; unclear D gene. Trimming cost V 4 bases and J 4 bases, with 11 bases left between them. The germline gives CDR1 SNHLY, CDR2 FYNNEI. This CDR3 is built from 14 residues. The CDR3 coding sequence is TGTGCCAGCAGTGCTGGCAGTCAGAATCAGCCCCAGCATTTT. Its translation is CASSAGSQNQPQHF.

The V gene is TRBV27, the J gene TRBJ1-2; 8 positions agree with TRBD1. The V segment lost 4 bases and the J segment 7 bases; nucleotides outside the gene matches: 8. The germline CDR1 and CDR2 sequences are MNHEY and SMNVEV (reference sequence). This CDR3 comprises 14 residues. The CDR3 loop reads CASSSPDRVSGYTF. The CDR3 DNA reads TGTGCCAGCAGTTCCCCGGACAGGGTTTCTGGCTACACCTTC.

The chain is built from TRBV18 and TRBJ2-1, with 7 bases fitting TRBD1. The CDR3 totals 15 residues. Trimming at V came to 4 bases and at J to 4 bases, leaving 7 bases not matched to a gene. Germline V CDR1 and CDR2: KGHSH, LQKENI. In DNA form, the CDR3 reads TGTGCCAGCTCACAGGGACAGTCTTTTTACAATGAGCAGTTCTTC. Its protein is CASSQGQSFYNEQFF. The variable domain in full, with the rest retrieved from reference TRBV18 and TRBJ2-1, is NAGVMQNPRHLVRRRGQEARLRCSPMKGHSHVYWYRQLPEEGLKFMVYLQKENIIDESGMPKERFSAEFPKEGPSILRIQQVVRGDSAAYFCASSQGQSFYNEQFFGPGTRLTVL.

This rearrangement joins TRBV29-1 to TRBJ1-1, with a tentative D call TRBD1 (6 bases). Germline V lookup: CDR1 SQVTM, CDR2 ANQGSEA. Trimming took off 0 bases at V and 11 bases at J, with 13 bases between the two ends. CDR3 size: 12 residues. For the CDR3, the DNA is TGCAGCGTTGAAGATGCACAGGGACCCGCTTTCTTT. Protein: CSVEDAQGPAFF.

The rearrangement uses TRBV30 and TRBJ1-5, with 10 bases identical to TRBD1. The V gene end was trimmed by 5 bases and the J gene end by 2 bases; junction bases not matched to a gene: 12. Germline lookup yields CDR1 GTSNPN and CDR2 SVGIG (reference sequence). The CDR3 extends over 17 amino acids. The CDR3 sequence: CAWAGTGVFERNQPQHF. CDR3 nucleotides: TGTGCCTGGGCCGGGACAGGGGTGTTTGAGCGCAATCAGCCCCAGCATTTT.

The chain combines TRBV6-2 or TRBV6-3 with TRBJ2-7; D perhaps matches TRBD2 (7 bases). Trimming left V 5 bases short and J 5 bases short, with 25 bases between. The CDR3 extends over 17 amino acids. Germline CDR1 is MNHEY and CDR2 is SVGEGT. CDR3 nucleotide sequence: TGTGCCAGCAGTCCCCGGGGAGGGACAAACCTTCGCCACGAGCAGTACTTC. Translating it yields CASSPRGGTNLRHEQYF.

V is TRBV19 and J is TRBJ1-2; 9 bases map to TRBD1. The ends lost 6 bases at V and 0 bases at J; junction bases unmatched: 11. This CDR3 has 17 amino acids. Germline CDR1 reads LNHDA; CDR2 reads SQIVND (reference sequence). CDR3 nucleotide sequence: TGTGCCAGTAGCCTACCACCGGGACAGGGTCCTAACTATGGCTACACCTTC. It encodes CASSLPPGQGPNYGYTF.

As regards this clone: One end of the junction fails to match germline, which may point to a read error. V and J are TRBV27 and TRBJ1-2; 7 bases fit TRBD1. The germline gives CDR1 MNHEY, CDR2 SMNVEV (reference sequence). The CDR3 is made up of 16 amino acids. The chain's CDR3 is CASRLVGDRANYGYTF. The CDR3 coding sequence is TGTGCCAGCCGTTTAGTGGGGGACAGAGCTAACTATGGCTACACCTTC.

The V call is TRBV27, the J call TRBJ1-6, with TRBD1 matching 7 bases. This CDR3 has 14 residues. V was pared by 6 bases and J by 7 bases, with 6 bases of the junction left unmatched. From germline, CDR1 is MNHEY and CDR2 SMNVEV (reference sequence). The CDR3, as DNA: TGTGCCAGCAGACAAACAGGGGAGAATTCACCCCTCCACTTT. Encoded protein: CASRQTGENSPLHF.

V is TRBV5-8 and J is TRBJ1-1; D unresolved. This CDR3 region has 14 residues. Germline V gene sequence: CDR1 SGHTS, CDR2 YDEGEE. With 1 base removed from V and 0 bases from J, the gap between germline ends came to 7 bases. The CDR3, as DNA: TGTGCCAGCAGCTTGAGAGGCATGAACACTGAAGCTTTCTTT. It is translated as CASSLRGMNTEAFF.

CDR3 DNA: TGTGCCAGCAGGAGTAGCAATCAGCCCCAGCATTTT. The encoded protein is CASRSSNQPQHF. The chain combines TRBV28 with TRBJ1-5; D uncertain. This CDR3 contains 12 residues. Trimming pared 6 bases from V and 0 bases from J, leaving 3 bases between. Per germline, CDR1 MDHEN and CDR2 SYDVKM.

The V and J genes are TRBV27 and TRBJ2-7; 8 nucleotides line up with TRBD1. CDR3 length equals 18 residues. The germline V gene has CDR1 MNHEY and CDR2 SMNVEV (reference sequence). J gave up 1 base and V 1 base, and 12 bases lay outside the gene matches. The CDR3 reads CASSLLGSRDRPSYEQYF. The CDR3 bases are TGTGCCAGCAGTTTATTGGGGAGTCGGGACAGGCCTTCCTACGAGCAGTACTTC.

This rearrangement joins TRBV4-3 to TRBJ1-1, with TRBD1 as a possible D gene (5 bases). CDR1 and CDR2 from the germline V gene are LGHNA and YSLEER. The CDR3 runs 14 residues. V was clipped by 0 bases and J by 3 bases, with 8 bases between them. The CDR3: CASSQDPGYTEAFF. CDR3 coding DNA: TGCGCCAGCAGCCAAGATCCAGGGTACACTGAAGCTTTCTTT.